This T cell receptor (beta chain) appears in the sequencing data of a study of blood T cell repertoires in COVID-19. Overall study context: COVID-19 samples from acute and convalescent phases originated in the United States, Italy and Spain. Nucleic acid was either cDNA or gDNA, and it came from T cells, B-cell-depleted T cells, or PBMCs.

As processed by the authors: Estimation of nucleated cell counts was performed using reference gene primer amplification. Clones were sequenced by immunoSEQ multiplex PCR, and TCRdb holds only the in-frame ones, with some missing. That table supplies the V and J calls and clone size; D and trimming were determined from the DNA. This table has around 70,000 clones, roughly 80% appearing once. The trim removed 2 bases at V and 0 bases at J, leaving 6 bases unmatched. Germline V lookup: CDR1 SGHTA, CDR2 FQGNSA. There are 16 residues in the CDR3. The chain uses TRBV7-2 and TRBJ1-1; 7 bases align to TRBD1. The receptor comes from a man in his sixties with acute or convalescent COVID-19. The sequencing input was peripheral blood. The CDR3 here is CASSLSRGILNTEAFF. The CDR3 region has the DNA TGTGCCAGCAGCTTAAGCAGGGGGATACTGAACACTGAAGCTTTCTTT.